This T cell receptor beta chain was sequenced during a study of T cells in Graves' hyperthyroidism and ophthalmopathy. RNA transcripts provided the source from which TCR beta CDR3 regions were amplified. The TCR CDR3 was amplified in a first-round RT-PCR using the HTBI primer set. Using its own MiXCR run on the multiplex PCR reads, TCRdb lists one record per CDR3 protein. This sample carries some 400,000 distinct CDR3 sequences, over 11% of them seen once, and the ten largest clones take about 11%. This clonotype came up many times. The antigen is not known. V shed 2 bases and J 8 bases; nucleotides not matched to a gene: 12. In germline, CDR1 is LGHDT, CDR2 YNNKEL (reference sequence). The CDR3 loop spans 15 amino acids. Study-level results: By a 13 V-J model, ophthalmopathy was set apart from stable hyperthyroidism.

Graves' hyperthyroidism is called stable when ophthalmopathy does not progress within 18 months. Those with hyperthyroidism were 18 to 65 years old, newly diagnosed, and ill for under 2 months. This TCR came from an older woman with Graves' hyperthyroidism. Sequenced input: blood. The chain joins TRBV3-1 to TRBJ2-7; 7 positions agree with TRBD1. CDR3 nucleotides: TGTGCCAGCAGCCAAAACCAGGGACAGCTTCTAAAGCAGTACTTC. Translated: CASSQNQGQLLKQYF.